This is a list of T cell receptor beta chains from one sample in a study of glioma-infiltrating T cells. One entry per CDR3 protein results from TCRdb running MiXCR on the multiplex PCR reads. The top ten clones hold around 15% of a sample with 95,000 to 150,000 distinct CDR3 sequences, roughly 23% of them seen once. Sequencing was done on a sample of glioma tissue, nonneoplastic brain tissue, or PBMCs (not recorded which). These receptors came from a human donor with low-grade glioma or glioblastoma, undergoing nonglioma brain surgery, or in good health (not recorded which). CDR3s include the opening cysteine and the closing phenylalanine or tryptophan.

TRBV28,CASSLSREQYF
TRBV5-4,CASSPRPPESTEAFF
TRBV6-1,CASSEPSGGGTDTQYF
TRBV11-2,CASSFTEEGEQYF
TRBV6-1,CASSVLDFSYNEQFF
TRBV4-2,CASSQGREQFF
TRBV28,CASSSAGVKTQYF
TRBV27,CASSSPSGRADNEQFF
TRBV19,CASSIDDIQYF
TRBV11-2,CASSHTGGRAYEQYF
TRBV10-3,CAARERERETQYF
TRBV6-1,CASSFPGQDYGYTF
TRBV6-1,CALGSGAKNIQYF
TRBV20-1,CSARFSYGETQYF
TRBV24-1,CATSPGTGGNQPQHF
TRBV7-2,CASSLEWETQYF
TRBV7-3,CASSTGQGTDTQYF
TRBV6-2/TRBV6-3,CARRSSRGSGALFF
TRBV2,CASSTRGTGELFF
TRBV29-1,CSVDRQYNEQFF
TRBV4-1,CASSQDLSEQFF
TRBV7-3,CASSLTTSGSYNEQFF
TRBV4-3,CASSQDSLYNEQFF
TRBV18,CASSPPTPPDTIYF
TRBV4-2,CASSQELGQSNQPQHF
TRBV5-4,CASSLDSVEETQYF
TRBV4-3,CASSPGHVGYQETQYF
TRBV19,CASSTGLYNEQFF